This T cell receptor (beta chain) was observed in a study of identical twins. TCRdb itself ran the 5' RACE reads through MiXCR, one entry per CDR3 protein. The profile shows 200,000 to 300,000 distinct CDR3 sequences, approximately 12% of them singletons. Germline V gives CDR1 SGHRS, CDR2 YFSETQ. With 4 bases removed from V and 5 bases from J, the gap between germline ends came to 13 bases. This CDR3 is 14 amino acids long. This clonotype turned up a few times. These data were likewise used in another study, on yellow fever vaccine responses in identical twins.

The gene calls are TRBV5-1 and TRBJ1-5; possible D gene TRBD1, 6 bases. The sequencing sample was made of memory (CD45RO+) T cells sorted from blood. The sequence was collected from a woman in her late teens or twenties in good health. The chain's CDR3 is CASSGGGKDQPQHF. CDR3 nucleotide sequence: TGCGCCAGCAGCGGAGGGGGGAAGGATCAGCCCCAGCATTTT.